Each of the 27 T cell receptor beta chains below was sequenced from the same sample in a study of blood T cells in healthy people across ages. Combining a sample-barcoded 5' primer with a J-beta primer mix, a second PCR ran for roughly 6 to 12 cycles. From the 5' RACE reads, TCRdb called clonotypes with MiXCR, one entry per CDR3 protein. The sample lists roughly 1.7 million distinct CDR3 sequences; roughly a third were seen once. What was sequenced was blood. These receptors were taken from a young woman in good health.

The chain carries TRBV10-3 and TRBJ2-7, with TRBD2 as a possible D gene (6 bases). Germline CDR1 ENHRY, CDR2 SYGVKD. CDR3 length equals 16 residues. V gave up 0 bases and J gave up 3 bases, with 15 bases separating them. The DNA for the CDR3 is TGTGCCATCAGTGAGTCGAGTTTGAGTAGCGGCTACGAGCAGTACGTC. Protein product: CAISESSLSSGYEQYV.

The chain carries TRBV5-6 and TRBJ1-2, with D unclear. Trimming removed 0 bases at V and 3 bases at J, with 12 bases between. Germline CDR1 reads SGHDT; CDR2 reads YYEEEE. This CDR3 region has 15 residues. The CDR3 coding sequence is TGTGCCAGCAGCTTGGAGTCATCGGCCGACTATGGCTACACCTTC. Amino acid sequence: CASSLESSADYGYTF.

This clonotype appeared a few times. The chain is built from TRBV7-9 and TRBJ2-5, with 14 bases lining up with TRBD2. Losses at the gene ends were 5 bases for V and 5 bases for J; bases not matched to a gene: 13. From germline, CDR1 is SEHNR and CDR2 FQNEAQ (reference sequence). The CDR3 sequence is 18 residues long. The CDR3 nucleotides read TGTGCCAGCAGCCGGGGACTAGCGGGAGATGTTGGGATTGAGACCCAGTACTTC. As protein: CASSRGLAGDVGIETQYF.

This chain links TRBV20-1 with TRBJ2-7, with 7 nucleotides matching TRBD1. Germline V CDR1 and CDR2: DFQATT, SNEGSKA (reference sequence). V lost 1 base to trimming and J lost 3 bases; unmatched junction nucleotides: 3. CDR3 length: 13 residues. CDR3 region: CSARVTGDYEQYF. In DNA, the CDR3 is TGCAGTGCTAGAGTAACAGGGGACTACGAGCAGTACTTC.

This clonotype was seen only a few times. This sequence joins TRBV7-9 and TRBJ1-1, with unresolved D. V was cut by 5 bases and J by 11 bases, with 12 bases left in between. The CDR3 totals 11 residues. Germline V gives CDR1 SEHNR, CDR2 FQNEAQ (reference sequence). CDR3 nucleotide sequence: TGTGCCAGCAGCCCCGCACAAGGGGCTTTCTTT. It yields the protein CASSPAQGAFF.

The rearrangement joins TRBV7-6 to TRBJ1-2; D unclear. The germline CDR1 and CDR2 sequences are SGHVS and FNYEAQ. With 0 bases removed from V and 2 bases from J, the gap between germline ends came to 16 bases. The CDR3 consists of 17 residues. In nucleotides, the CDR3 is TGTGCCAGCAGCTTAGCTCTTTATAGGGAAGGCAACTATGGCTACACCTTC. It specifies CASSLALYREGNYGYTF.

Concerning this clonotype: Germline is not matched at one junction end, which may reflect a read error. This chain links TRBV6-2 or TRBV6-3 with TRBJ2-5, with 8 bases that match TRBD1. The CDR3 runs to 14 residues. Germline-derived CDR1 and CDR2 are MNHEY and SVGEGT. As DNA, the CDR3 is TGTTCCAGTCAACAGGGGGGACTCGAAGAGACCCAGTACTTC. It codes for CSSQQGGLEETQYF.

The chain recombines TRBV7-9 with TRBJ2-3, with D maybe TRBD2 (5 bases). Germline CDR1 is SEHNR and CDR2 is FQNEAQ (reference sequence). The CDR3 contains 14 residues. The V end was cut by 3 bases, the J end by 6 bases, with 13 bases between. As DNA, the CDR3 is TGTGCCAGCAGCTTGTTGGGTAGCGTGGATACGCAGTATTTT. Translation: CASSLLGSVDTQYF.

V usage is TRBV5-6 and J usage is TRBJ2-5; the match to TRBD2 covers 11 bases. Germline lookup yields CDR1 SGHDT and CDR2 YYEEEE. The CDR3 contains 15 residues. The ends lost 3 bases at V and 2 bases at J; junction bases unmatched: 3. The CDR3 DNA reads TGTGCCAGCAGCTGGACTAGCGGGCAACAAGAGACCCAGTACTTC. Encoded protein: CASSWTSGQQETQYF.

This clonotype was seen only a few times. J is TRBJ1-1 and V is TRBV20-1, with TRBD1 matching 10 bases. Trimming removed 5 bases from V and 1 base from J; junction bases left unmatched: 7. From germline, CDR1 is DFQATT and CDR2 SNEGSKA (reference sequence). The CDR3 sequence is 15 residues long. The CDR3 DNA is TGCAGTGCTGGGGACAGGGGAAGAGGGAACACTGAAGCTTTCTTT. It codes for CSAGDRGRGNTEAFF.

This clonotype was seen a handful of times. V usage is TRBV4-1 and J usage is TRBJ2-2; no clear D gene. Germline V gene lookup returns CDR1 MGHRA and CDR2 YSYEKL. The germline V and J ends were trimmed by 0 bases and 0 bases, with 2 bases remaining between them. CDR3 length equals 14 residues. This chain's CDR3 is CASSQDSNTGELFF. The CDR3 bases are TGCGCCAGCAGCCAAGATTCGAACACCGGGGAGCTGTTTTTT.

The V and J genes are TRBV7-2 and TRBJ1-5, with D unresolved. From germline, CDR1 is SGHTA and CDR2 FQGNSA. The CDR3 runs to 15 residues. The V end was cut by 5 bases, the J end by 0 bases, with 11 bases between. As DNA, the CDR3 is TGTGCCAGCAGCCCCTTTCGGGGTAGCAATCAGCCCCAGCATTTT. It encodes CASSPFRGSNQPQHF.

This clonotype appeared a few times. V is TRBV6-1 and J is TRBJ2-1; 9 nucleotides align to TRBD2. The CDR3 length is 17 residues. Germline CDR1 reads MNHNS; CDR2 reads SASEGT. Trimming removed 5 bases from V and 3 bases from J; junction bases left unmatched: 11. CDR3 amino acids: CASSKYSGSLNYNEQFF. The DNA for the CDR3 is TGTGCCAGCAGTAAGTATAGCGGGAGCCTGAACTACAATGAGCAGTTCTTC.

This sequence joins TRBV29-1 and TRBJ1-2, with 7 bases aligning to TRBD1. Germline V CDR1 and CDR2: SQVTM, ANQGSEA. The CDR3 has 14 amino acids. With V trimmed by 7 bases and J by 0 bases, 8 bases remained unmatched. CDR3 DNA: TGCAGCGGGGACAGAGTATTTTCTAACTATGGCTACACCTTC. Translating it yields CSGDRVFSNYGYTF.

As concerns this clonotype: One junction end disagrees with the germline gene, perhaps due to a read error. The V gene is TRBV10-3, the J gene TRBJ1-2; 7 bases agree with TRBD1. Germline V gene data show CDR1 as ENHRY and CDR2 as SYGVKD. The CDR3 sequence is 14 residues long. CDR3 region: CAISDGTEFYSYTF. The CDR3 DNA reads TGTGCCATCAGTGACGGGACAGAGTTCTATAGCTACACCTTC.

The J gene is TRBJ1-1, the V gene TRBV7-6; D is perhaps TRBD1 (5 bases). V gave up 3 bases and J gave up 3 bases, with 11 bases separating them. The CDR3 covers 14 residues. Germline CDR1 and CDR2: SGHVS and FNYEAQ. The chain's CDR3 is CASSFSGRDTEAFF. In DNA form, the CDR3 reads TGTGCCAGCAGCTTCAGTGGCAGGGACACTGAAGCTTTCTTT.

The V gene is TRBV20-1, the J gene TRBJ2-5, with D uncertain. The germline gives CDR1 DFQATT, CDR2 SNEGSKA (reference sequence). Trimming left V 7 bases short and J 5 bases short, with 23 bases between. This CDR3 contains 15 residues. The CDR3 protein is CSVPGRAKSPETQYF. The CDR3 DNA follows: TGCAGTGTCCCAGGCCGGGCCAAGTCCCCGGAGACCCAGTACTTC.

This clonotype has more than one count but fewer than ten. The chain joins TRBV7-9 to TRBJ2-3; D is uncertain. Trimming shortened V by 8 bases and J by 2 bases, and 14 bases separated the two germline ends. The V gene's germline CDR1 is SEHNR and CDR2 FQNEAQ (reference sequence). This CDR3 is 14 amino acids long. The chain's CDR3 is CASRGARSTDTQYF. DNA for the CDR3: TGTGCCAGCCGCGGAGCTAGGTCCACAGATACGCAGTATTTT.

The J gene is TRBJ2-5, the V gene TRBV5-1; 10 bases line up with TRBD2. The CDR3 length is 16 residues. The ends lost 5 bases at V and 0 bases at J; junction bases unmatched: 7. From germline, CDR1 is SGHRS and CDR2 YFSETQ. The CDR3 DNA sequence: TGCGCCAGCAGTTCTAGCGGGGGACCCAACCAAGAGACCCAGTACTTC. Amino acids: CASSSSGGPNQETQYF.

The sample holds a few counts of this clonotype. DNA of the CDR3: TGTGCCATCAGTGAGTCGAATAGTGGGGCTAATGAGCAGTTCTTC. Its protein product is CAISESNSGANEQFF. The V and J genes are TRBV10-3 and TRBJ2-1, with D possibly being TRBD1 (5 bases). Germline V gives CDR1 ENHRY, CDR2 SYGVKD. The CDR3 is 15 amino acids. Trimming took 0 bases from V and 7 from J, leaving 13 bases between them.

This rearrangement joins TRBV12-3 or TRBV12-4 to TRBJ2-2, with D perhaps assigned TRBD1 or TRBD2 (5 bases each). CDR3 size: 18 residues. Trimming left V 2 bases short and J 5 bases short, with 21 bases between. CDR3 DNA sequence: TGTGCCAGCAGTTTAAGGAAGGGGAGCGGAGAGGGGACCGGGGAGCTGTTTTTT. Translating it yields CASSLRKGSGEGTGELFF.

This clonotype was picked up a small number of times. This rearrangement joins TRBV7-9 to TRBJ2-1, with 12 bases matching TRBD2. This CDR3 is built from 16 residues. Losses at the gene ends were 6 bases for V and 0 bases for J; bases not matched to a gene: 3. Germline V gene data show CDR1 as SEHNR and CDR2 as FQNEAQ (reference sequence). For the CDR3, the DNA is TGTGCCAGCAGGGGGACTAGCGGGTTCTCCTACAATGAGCAGTTCTTC. As protein: CASRGTSGFSYNEQFF.

This chain joins TRBV20-1 and TRBJ2-1, with 10 positions matching TRBD2. The CDR3 has 14 residues. With V trimmed by 6 bases and J by 9 bases, 11 bases remained unmatched. From germline, CDR1 is DFQATT and CDR2 SNEGSKA (reference sequence). CDR3 DNA sequence: TGCAGTGCCCAGCCTAGCGGGAGACTCGGTGAGCAGTTCTTC. Amino acid sequence: CSAQPSGRLGEQFF.

The rearrangement joins TRBV4-1 to TRBJ2-5; D call uncertain. The V gene's germline CDR1 is MGHRA and CDR2 YSYEKL. The CDR3 has 14 amino acids. V lost 4 bases and J lost 4, with 13 bases in between. CDR3 protein: CASSPAWVRETQYF. The CDR3 DNA is TGCGCCAGCAGCCCGGCGTGGGTGCGAGAGACCCAGTACTTC.

The sample holds a few counts of this clonotype. This chain uses TRBV24-1 with TRBJ2-3, with D perhaps matching TRBD2 (6 bases). The germline CDR1 and CDR2 sequences are KGHDR and SFDVKD. The V end lost 0 bases, the J end lost 0 bases, and 9 bases lay between the germline ends. The CDR3 has 16 amino acids. The CDR3 DNA reads as TGTGCCACCAGTGATTTGGTCGGGAGTAGCACAGATACGCAGTATTTT. Encoded protein: CATSDLVGSSTDTQYF.

The chain uses TRBV6-1 and TRBJ2-1; D call uncertain. In germline, CDR1 is MNHNS, CDR2 SASEGT. Trimming stripped 3 bases from V and 1 base from J, with 10 bases between. This CDR3 is built from 15 residues. CDR3 residues: CASSDVAVSYNEQFF. CDR3 nucleotides: TGTGCCAGCAGTGATGTGGCAGTATCCTACAATGAGCAGTTCTTC.

This clonotype has more than one count but fewer than ten. V is TRBV20-1 and J is TRBJ2-5; 7 nucleotides match TRBD2. Per germline, CDR1 DFQATT and CDR2 SNEGSKA (reference sequence). The junction had 11 bases not matched to a gene; V was cut back by 6 bases and J by 4 bases. This CDR3 contains 14 residues. DNA of the CDR3: TGCAGTGCCCAGCCGGGATCGGGGGGAGAGACCCAGTACTTC. Translated: CSAQPGSGGETQYF.